The 21 T cell receptor beta chains given below trace back to one sample, sequenced in a study of T cell responses to AZD1222 COVID-19 vaccine. Clones were read by immunoSEQ multiplex PCR, and TCRdb kept only the in-frame ones, dropping some. Of about 150,000 clones in the sample, approximately 90% were seen once. The sequences come from peripheral blood, collected 28 days after the second AZD1222 dose. These TCRs come from an adult who received the AZD1222 COVID-19 vaccine.

V and J are TRBV3-1 (or the pseudogene TRBV3-2) and TRBJ2-2; 11 bases line up with TRBD2. The CDR3 sequence is 18 residues long. With 3 bases clipped from V and 1 base from J, the junction kept 7 bases outside the gene matches. The V gene's germline CDR1 is LGHDT and CDR2 YNNKEL (reference sequence). The CDR3 bases are TGTGCCAGCAGCCAGGGACTAGCGGATCTCGAGAACACCGGGGAGCTGTTTTTT. Encoded protein: CASSQGLADLENTGELFF.

V and J are TRBV3-1 (or the pseudogene TRBV3-2) and TRBJ2-7; the D is unclear. Between the trimmed V and J ends, which lost 0 bases and 4 bases, there was a span of 4 bases. The CDR3 contains 12 residues. Germline V CDR1 and CDR2: LGHDT, YNNKEL (reference sequence). CDR3 DNA sequence: TGTGCCAGCAGCCAAGATTTATACGAGCAGTACTTC. Its translation is CASSQDLYEQYF.

Here the CDR3 reads CASSDGVSYEQYF. CDR3 bases: TGTGCCAGCAGTGACGGGGTGTCCTACGAGCAGTACTTC. The chain carries TRBV7-8 and TRBJ2-7; D might be TRBD2 (5 bases). With 6 bases removed from V and 1 base from J, the gap between germline ends came to 10 bases. The CDR3 runs to 13 residues. Germline V gene data show CDR1 as SGHVS and CDR2 as FQNEAQ.

The chain combines TRBV7-2 with TRBJ2-2, with D hard to call. V was pared by 7 bases and J by 3 bases, with 6 bases between. This CDR3 is 12 amino acids long. The germline V gene has CDR1 SGHTA and CDR2 FQGNSA. The CDR3 loop is CASNPDTGELFF. The DNA of the CDR3 is TGTGCCAGCAACCCCGACACCGGGGAGCTGTTTTTT.

This clone has more than one count but fewer than ten. The chain links TRBV20-1 to TRBJ1-5; D is ambiguous. Trimming took 3 bases from V and 5 from J, leaving 11 bases between them. Germline values: CDR1 DFQATT, CDR2 SNEGSKA (reference sequence). This CDR3 comprises 13 residues. The CDR3 is CSASSPGDQPQHF. The DNA of the CDR3 is TGCAGTGCTAGTTCCCCCGGGGATCAGCCCCAGCATTTT.

The chain couples TRBV29-1 to TRBJ2-3; 12 bases agree with TRBD2. Germline V CDR1 and CDR2: SQVTM, ANQGSEA. The trim removed 0 bases at V and 4 bases at J, leaving 2 bases unmatched. The CDR3 has 15 amino acids. CDR3 DNA sequence: TGCAGCGTTGAAGAGGGACTAGCGGGTTCAGATACGCAGTATTTT. Translation: CSVEEGLAGSDTQYF.

The chain recombines TRBV7-9 with TRBJ2-3; TRBD2 matches at 13 bases. V was clipped by 5 bases and J by 9 bases; unmatched bases: 5. The CDR3 loop spans 14 amino acids. The germline V gene encodes CDR1 SEHNR and CDR2 FQNEAQ (reference sequence). CDR3 bases: TGTGCCAGCAGCCCCGGGACTAGCGGGAAAACGCAGTATTTT. This translates into CASSPGTSGKTQYF.

The chain recombines TRBV3-1 (or the pseudogene TRBV3-2) with TRBJ1-2; unclear D gene. This CDR3 comprises 16 residues. The ends were cut back, 3 bases at V and 7 bases at J, with 21 bases in the middle. CDR1 LGHDT and CDR2 YNNKEL come from the germline V gene (reference sequence). The CDR3 protein is CASSQTGQTSSGGYTF. DNA of the CDR3: TGTGCCAGCAGCCAGACGGGCCAAACGTCTAGCGGTGGCTACACCTTC.

V usage is TRBV19 and J usage is TRBJ2-5, with 7 bases fitting TRBD2. V shed 5 bases and J 5 bases; nucleotides not matched to a gene: 8. There are 14 residues in the CDR3. In germline, CDR1 is LNHDA, CDR2 SQIVND (reference sequence). CDR3 coding DNA: TGTGCCAGTAGTGGAGCGGGGATGAGGGAGACCCAGTACTTC. It is translated as CASSGAGMRETQYF.

V and J are TRBV29-1 and TRBJ2-3; 9 bases are shared with TRBD1. There are 13 residues in the CDR3. Trimming removed 7 bases from V and 7 bases from J; junction bases left unmatched: 9. CDR1 and CDR2 from the germline V gene are SQVTM and ANQGSEA. CDR3 loop: CSGWDRDTHTQYF. CDR3 nucleotides: TGCAGCGGGTGGGACAGGGATACACATACGCAGTATTTT.

The V and J genes are TRBV9 and TRBJ2-3; D possibly corresponds to TRBD2 (6 bases). V lost 0 bases, J lost 7 bases, and 18 bases lay in between. Per the germline V gene, CDR1 is SGDLS and CDR2 is YYNGEE. This CDR3 spans 16 amino acids. The DNA for the CDR3 is TGTGCCAGCAGCGTAGAATGGCGGGACCACAGGAATACGCAGTATTTT. Translation gives CASSVEWRDHRNTQYF.

The V gene is TRBV28, the J gene TRBJ2-3; 10 bases agree with TRBD1. Germline CDR1 and CDR2: MDHEN and SYDVKM. J lost 3 bases, V lost 5 bases, and 8 bases had no gene match. The length of the CDR3 is 16 residues. CDR3 region: CASSVLGQGLTDTQYF. CDR3 DNA: TGTGCCAGCAGTGTCTTGGGACAGGGGTTGACAGATACGCAGTATTTT. Variable domain in full (rest from reference TRBV28 and TRBJ2-3): DVKVTQSSRYLVKRTGEKVFLECVQDMDHENMFWYRQDPGLGLRLIYFSYDVKMKEKGDIPEGYSVSREKKERFSLILESASTNQTSMYLCASSVLGQGLTDTQYFGPGTRLTVL.

The J gene is TRBJ1-2, the V gene TRBV6-5; a weak D match, TRBD1 (6 bases). V was pared by 4 bases and J by 5 bases, with 11 bases between. The germline gives CDR1 MNHEY, CDR2 SVGAGI. The CDR3 is made up of 13 amino acids. CDR3 sequence reads: CASSSGVEYGYTF. CDR3 sequence (DNA): TGTGCCAGCAGTTCAGGGGTGGAGTATGGCTACACCTTC.

The chain links TRBV5-5 to TRBJ2-5; D may be TRBD1 or TRBD2 (6 bases each). Deletions cut 3 bases from V and 4 bases from J, with 13 bases between. The length of the CDR3 is 14 residues. Germline values: CDR1 SGHKS, CDR2 YYEKEE (reference sequence). In DNA form, the CDR3 reads TGTGCCAGCAGCTGGGGGGCAGGGCCAGAGACCCAGTACTTC. Amino acids: CASSWGAGPETQYF.

The CDR3 reads CASRRWIEGAPYEQYF. For the CDR3, the DNA is TGTGCCAGCAGGAGATGGATTGAAGGGGCACCCTACGAGCAGTACTTC. The rearrangement links TRBV27 to TRBJ2-7, with D possibly being TRBD1 (5 bases). The CDR3 consists of 16 residues. Between the trimmed V and J ends, which lost 6 bases and 2 bases, there was a span of 20 bases. In germline, CDR1 is MNHEY, CDR2 SMNVEV (reference sequence).

The J gene is TRBJ1-1, the V gene TRBV18; TRBD1 agrees at 7 bases. J gave up 5 bases and V 5 bases, and 5 bases lay outside the gene matches. This CDR3 spans 13 amino acids. Germline loops: CDR1 KGHSH, CDR2 LQKENI. The CDR3 bases are TGTGCCAGCTCAATGACAGGGCGTACTGAAGCTTTCTTT. This encodes CASSMTGRTEAFF.

This rearrangement joins TRBV5-6 to TRBJ1-1; tentative D call: TRBD1 (5 bases). The germline V and J ends were trimmed by 1 base and 6 bases, with 16 bases remaining between them. This CDR3 comprises 15 residues. Looked up from germline, CDR1 is SGHDT and CDR2 is YYEEEE. The CDR3 reads CASSLPVAARAEAFF. The CDR3 region has the DNA TGTGCCAGCAGCTTGCCCGTCGCAGCCAGGGCTGAAGCTTTCTTT.

This clone came up once. DNA of the CDR3: TGTGCCAGCAGCTTCCCTGTGGAAGGCTCTCCTGAAGCTTTCTTT. Encoded protein: CASSFPVEGSPEAFF. V and J are TRBV5-6 and TRBJ1-1; D not resolved. V lost 2 bases and J lost 6, with 17 bases in between. The germline V gene encodes CDR1 SGHDT and CDR2 YYEEEE. The CDR3 covers 15 residues.

J is TRBJ1-1 and V is TRBV28; no firm D call. CDR1 and CDR2 from the germline V gene are MDHEN and SYDVKM. The CDR3 runs 15 residues. The V gene lost 3 bases and the J gene lost 9 bases, with 20 bases spanning the gap. CDR3 region: CASSFESAGLPKAFF. CDR3 sequence (DNA): TGTGCCAGCAGTTTTGAGAGTGCCGGTCTTCCTAAAGCTTTCTTT.

The V call is TRBV7-8, the J call TRBJ1-1; no firm D call. The germline V and J ends were trimmed by 3 bases and 0 bases, with 5 bases remaining between them. Germline V lookup: CDR1 SGHVS, CDR2 FQNEAQ. The CDR3 is 13 amino acids. CDR3 DNA: TGTGCCAGCAGCTTTTCCATGAACACTGAAGCTTTCTTT. Translation gives CASSFSMNTEAFF.

This clone was seen at least ten times. The rearrangement links TRBV6-5 to TRBJ1-1; tentative D call: TRBD1 (6 bases). Trimming removed 4 bases at V and 1 base at J, with 7 bases between. The CDR3 sequence is 13 residues long. CDR1 is MNHEY, CDR2 SVGAGI, per germline. The CDR3 is CASSFRGNTEAFF. The CDR3 coding sequence is TGTGCCAGCAGTTTCAGGGGGAACACTGAAGCTTTCTTT.